This paragraph reports one T cell receptor beta chain. Original processing notes: Nucleated cell number was recorded as an estimate derived from reference gene primer amplification. Here immunoSEQ multiplex PCR was the method, and the copy in TCRdb shows in-frame clones only, minus some. For V, J and clone size, that table is used; D and trimming come from the DNA. The table lists under 35,000 clones, about four fifths of them singletons. This specimen belongs to a study of blood T cell repertoires in COVID-19. Study overall: The United States, Italy and Spain supplied acute and convalescent COVID-19 samples.

Germline loops: CDR1 SGHTA, CDR2 FQGTGA. The CDR3 runs 14 residues. The germline V and J ends were trimmed by 4 bases and 9 bases, with 13 bases remaining between them. Sequencing used peripheral blood. The chain carries TRBV7-3 and TRBJ1-6, with D maybe TRBD1 (5 bases). This TCR derives from a man in his sixties or seventies with acute or convalescent COVID-19. The CDR3 reads CASSWGTPGSPLHF. For the CDR3, the DNA is TGTGCCAGCAGCTGGGGCACTCCCGGTTCACCCCTCCACTTT.